The 2 T cell receptor beta chains given below trace back to one sample, sequenced in a study of untreated major depressive disorder. Only in-frame clones appear in the TCRdb table, and some are missing; sequencing was by immunoSEQ multiplex PCR. Altogether 20,000 or so clones are present, more than 75% being singletons, with the ten largest covering about 0.82%. Sequenced sample: CD4+ T cells from PBMCs. The receptors stem from a woman under 40 in good health.

The rearrangement uses TRBV25-1 and TRBJ1-3; D uncertain. V was clipped by 6 bases and J by 0 bases, with 6 bases between them. CDR1 MGHDK and CDR2 SYGVNS come from the germline V gene. The CDR3 has 13 residues. This CDR3 reads CASRTFSGNTIYF. DNA for the CDR3: TGTGCCAGCAGGACATTCTCTGGAAACACCATATATTTT.

The genes are TRBV5-1 and TRBJ2-4; D is perhaps TRBD2 (5 bases). The germline V gene encodes CDR1 SGHRS and CDR2 YFSETQ. This CDR3 region has 18 residues. V dropped 4 bases and J dropped 0 bases, with 20 bases sitting between them. The CDR3 loop reads CASSPGLASGGAKNIQYF. CDR3 DNA sequence: TGCGCCAGCAGCCCCGGACTGGCCTCCGGAGGAGCCAAAAACATTCAGTACTTC.